Below, 22 T cell receptor beta chains from the same sample are listed, as sequenced in a study of T cells after yellow fever vaccination. In TCRdb, the 5' RACE reads were re-called with MiXCR into one record per CDR3 protein. This sample carries about 120,000 distinct CDR3 sequences, roughly 15% of them seen once, and the ten largest clones take about 40%. This specimen consisted of CD8+ T cells sorted from PBMCs, obtained 5 days after the yellow fever booster vaccination. The receptors shown here come from a man aged 18 to 30 who received the YFV17D yellow fever vaccine.

The CDR3 region is CASSPTDSATNEKLFF. CDR3 bases: TGTGCCAGCAGTCCCACGGACAGCGCAACTAATGAAAAACTGTTTTTT. This chain links TRBV6-6 with TRBJ1-4; D perhaps matches TRBD1 (6 bases). Germline CDR1 is MNHNY and CDR2 is SVGAGI (reference sequence). This CDR3 comprises 16 residues. V was shortened by 5 bases and J by 0 bases, with 13 bases between the two germline ends.

The rearrangement joins TRBV28 to TRBJ2-7, with D possibly matching TRBD2 (6 bases). In germline, CDR1 is MDHEN, CDR2 SYDVKM. Trimming pared 5 bases from V and 4 bases from J, leaving 15 bases between. The CDR3 spans 14 residues. CDR3 amino acids: CASSPGVGRYEQYV. In DNA, the CDR3 is TGTGCCAGCAGTCCCGGGGTGGGGAGGTACGAGCAGTACGTC.

This chain links TRBV4-3 with TRBJ2-3; D possibly corresponds to TRBD2 (6 bases). Germline V gene lookup returns CDR1 LGHNA and CDR2 YSLEER. The V and J ends lost 0 bases and 3 bases respectively, with 10 bases between them. There are 15 residues in the CDR3. CDR3 region: CASSQEGAGTDTQYF. CDR3 DNA: TGCGCCAGCAGCCAAGAAGGCGCGGGGACAGATACGCAGTATTTT.

This clonotype was counted only a few times. The CDR3 DNA is TGTGCCAGCAGCGCGATGCGTGGCGGCGGAGGAAATGAGCAGTTCTTC. Its translation is CASSAMRGGGGNEQFF. The chain recombines TRBV7-9 with TRBJ2-1; possibly TRBD2 for D (5 bases). V was cut by 5 bases and J by 7 bases, with 21 bases left in between. The CDR3 sequence is 16 residues long. Germline lookup yields CDR1 SEHNR and CDR2 FQNEAQ (reference sequence). The complete variable domain, with remaining parts taken from reference TRBV7-9 and TRBJ2-1, reads DTGVSQNPRHKITKRGQNVTFRCDPISEHNRLYWYRQTLGQGPEFLTYFQNEAQLEKSRLLSDRFSAERPKGSFSTLEIQRTEQGDSAMYLCASSAMRGGGGNEQFFGPGTRLTVL.

CDR3 sequence reads: CSASRDNEQFF. Here the CDR3 DNA reads TGCAGCGCCTCGAGAGACAATGAGCAGTTCTTC. V gene TRBV20-1 combines with J gene TRBJ2-1; no firm D call. Per the germline V gene, CDR1 is DFQATT and CDR2 is SNEGSKA (reference sequence). CDR3 length: 11 amino acids.

This clonotype was seen more than once but under ten times. V and J are TRBV21-1 and TRBJ1-3. TRBV21-1 is a recognized pseudogene. The CDR3 is 14 amino acids. The CDR3 DNA reads TGTGCCAGCAGCAAAGGGGTGCCTGGAAACACCATATATTTT. This translates into CASSKGVPGNTIYF.

This clonotype was seen at least ten times. V and J are TRBV7-2 and TRBJ2-2, with D perhaps matching TRBD1 (6 bases). V was pared by 5 bases and J by 3 bases, with 10 bases between. CDR3 size: 14 residues. Germline V lookup: CDR1 SGHTA, CDR2 FQGNSA. The CDR3, as DNA: TGTGCCAGCAGCCCCGACAGGCACACCGGGGAGCTGTTTTTT. It encodes CASSPDRHTGELFF.

V usage is TRBV12-3 or TRBV12-4 and J usage is TRBJ2-3; D may be TRBD1 or TRBD2 (6 bases each). This CDR3 spans 15 amino acids. Trimming shortened V by 3 bases and J by 1 base, and 11 bases separated the two germline ends. The DNA of the CDR3 is TGTGCCAGCAGTTTTTGGGGGGCGGGCACAGATACGCAGTATTTT. Encoded protein: CASSFWGAGTDTQYF.

This chain uses TRBV27 with TRBJ2-1; 12 bases line up with TRBD2. The V and J ends lost 6 bases and 8 bases, in that order; junction bases with no gene match: 5. Germline CDR1 reads MNHEY; CDR2 reads SMNVEV (reference sequence). This CDR3 contains 14 residues. The CDR3 DNA reads as TGTGCCAGCAGATGGACTAGCGGGGTCTATGAGCAGTTCTTC. Its protein product is CASRWTSGVYEQFF.

This clonotype has more than one count but fewer than ten. The gene calls are TRBV5-1 and TRBJ2-7, with 8 bases fitting TRBD2. CDR1 is SGHRS, CDR2 YFSETQ, per germline. This CDR3 region has 16 residues. In DNA form, the CDR3 reads TGCGCCAGCAGCTTGAGGCCGAGCGGGAGCTCCTACGAGAAGTACGTC. Encoded protein: CASSLRPSGSSYEKYV.

This chain connects TRBV19 to TRBJ2-7, with 12 bases matching TRBD2. Germline V gene data show CDR1 as LNHDA and CDR2 as SQIVND (reference sequence). V was pared by 5 bases and J by 2 bases, with 10 bases of the junction left unmatched. The CDR3 covers 17 residues. CDR3 coding DNA: TGTGCCAGTAGTCCCTGGACTAGCGGGGTAAGGACCTACGAGCAGTACTTC. This encodes CASSPWTSGVRTYEQYF.

V and J are TRBV12-5 and TRBJ2-5; D not resolved. Germline CDR1 and CDR2: LGHNT and FRNRAP. The CDR3 loop spans 12 amino acids. V was clipped by 4 bases and J by 8 bases, with 11 bases between them. CDR3 in amino acids: CASGWADATQYF. Here the CDR3 DNA reads TGTGCTAGTGGTTGGGCAGATGCTACCCAGTACTTC.

This clonotype occurred a few times. The chain recombines TRBV27 with TRBJ1-2; D is uncertain. V was shortened by 2 bases and J by 6 bases, with 10 bases between the two germline ends. The germline CDR1 and CDR2 sequences are MNHEY and SMNVEV (reference sequence). The length of the CDR3 is 13 residues. In nucleotides, the CDR3 is TGTGCCAGCAGTTTAGGCCACAGAGATGGCTACACCTTC. Translation: CASSLGHRDGYTF.

This clonotype came up a few times. J is TRBJ1-5 and V is TRBV9; D might be TRBD1 (5 bases). The CDR3 totals 15 residues. V was clipped by 3 bases and J by 1 base, with 11 bases between them. The germline CDR1 and CDR2 sequences are SGDLS and YYNGEE. CDR3: CASSGGANSNQPQHF. In nucleotides, the CDR3 is TGTGCCAGCAGCGGTGGGGCGAACAGCAATCAGCCCCAGCATTTT. The complete variable domain, with remaining parts taken from reference TRBV9 and TRBJ1-5, reads DSGVTQTPKHLITATGQRVTLRCSPRSGDLSVYWYQQSLDQGLQFLIQYYNGEERAKGNILERFSAQQFPDLHSELNLSSLELGDSALYFCASSGGANSNQPQHFGDGTRLSIL.

This clonotype was seen repeatedly, ten times or more. The V gene is TRBV9, the J gene TRBJ2-1; 12 bases are a match to TRBD2. Germline assignment: CDR1 SGDLS and CDR2 YYNGEE. The ends lost 0 bases at V and 4 bases at J; junction bases unmatched: 8. CDR3 size: 18 residues. In DNA, the CDR3 is TGTGCCAGCAGCGTAGATATTGCAGGACTAGCGGGGTACAATGAGCAGTTCTTC. Protein product: CASSVDIAGLAGYNEQFF.

The gene calls are TRBV6-5 and TRBJ1-2; D is unresolved. Germline V gives CDR1 MNHEY, CDR2 SVGAGI. The CDR3 contains 13 residues. V was pared by 8 bases and J by 0 bases, with 10 bases between. This CDR3 reads CASGLIANYGYTF. Here the CDR3 DNA reads TGTGCCAGCGGTTTGATAGCTAACTATGGCTACACCTTC.

This clonotype was detected a few times. The V gene is TRBV11-2, the J gene TRBJ1-2; D gene ambiguous. CDR3 length equals 15 residues. CDR1 is SGHAT, CDR2 FQNNGV, per germline. Trimming shortened V by 0 bases and J by 5 bases, and 13 bases separated the two germline ends. The CDR3 bases are TGTGCCAGCAGCTTAGATCACGGCCAGGTGTATGGCTACACCTTC. Translating it yields CASSLDHGQVYGYTF.

This clonotype was observed a few times. The rearrangement uses TRBV20-1 and TRBJ2-3, with D perhaps matching TRBD1 (6 bases). Germline V CDR1 and CDR2: DFQATT, SNEGSKA (reference sequence). The CDR3 covers 15 residues. The ends were cut back, 6 bases at V and 3 bases at J, with 19 bases in the middle. CDR3 loop: CSALGGQWGTDTQYF. The CDR3 region has the DNA TGCAGTGCCCTAGGAGGACAGTGGGGGACAGATACGCAGTATTTT.

The V and J genes are TRBV24-1 and TRBJ2-5; unclear D gene. The CDR3 is 13 amino acids. Germline loops: CDR1 KGHDR, CDR2 SFDVKD. The V end lost 7 bases, the J end lost 7 bases, and 15 bases lay between the germline ends. The CDR3 nucleotides are TGTGCCACCAGACAGACCGTCTCCGGGACCCAGTACTTC. It is translated as CATRQTVSGTQYF.

V gene TRBV7-6 combines with J gene TRBJ1-2; 11 bases are a match to TRBD1. V lost 6 bases to trimming and J lost 8 bases; unmatched junction nucleotides: 11. This CDR3 has 15 residues. CDR1 and CDR2 (germline): SGHVS, FNYEAQ. The chain's CDR3 is CASSPGTGGFGGYTF. CDR3 in DNA: TGTGCCAGCAGTCCCGGGACAGGGGGTTTCGGCGGCTACACCTTC.

The genes are TRBV9 and TRBJ2-3; 9 nucleotides align to TRBD1. V was pared by 4 bases and J by 4 bases, with 4 bases of the junction left unmatched. The CDR3 extends over 14 amino acids. Germline values: CDR1 SGDLS, CDR2 YYNGEE. The CDR3 is CASSRGQGADTQYF. Here the CDR3 DNA reads TGTGCCAGCAGCCGGGGACAGGGTGCAGATACGCAGTATTTT.

A few counts support this clonotype. The V gene is TRBV7-9, the J gene TRBJ2-1; 7 bases map to TRBD2. With 1 base clipped from V and 8 bases from J, the junction kept 8 bases outside the gene matches. The germline gives CDR1 SEHNR, CDR2 FQNEAQ (reference sequence). This CDR3 is built from 15 residues. CDR3 in amino acids: CASSLVIAGGDEQFF. In nucleotides, the CDR3 is TGTGCCAGCAGCTTAGTAATAGCGGGTGGAGATGAGCAGTTCTTC. The complete variable domain, with remaining parts taken from reference TRBV7-9 and TRBJ2-1, reads DTGVSQNPRHKITKRGQNVTFRCDPISEHNRLYWYRQTLGQGPEFLTYFQNEAQLEKSRLLSDRFSAERPKGSFSTLEIQRTEQGDSAMYLCASSLVIAGGDEQFFGPGTRLTVL.